The 19 T cell receptor beta chains given below trace back to one sample, sequenced in a study of blood T cell repertoires in COVID-19. The method was immunoSEQ multiplex PCR; TCRdb's version includes in-frame clones alone and lacks a portion of them. The table shows around 230,000 clones, with just under 90% occurring only once. The sequenced sample consisted of PBMCs or T cells enriched from blood (not recorded which). The source is a woman aged 25 to 45 with acute COVID-19.

The chain couples TRBV3-1 (or the pseudogene TRBV3-2) to TRBJ1-2; no definite D call. Trimming left V 3 bases short and J 7 bases short, with 9 bases between. Germline V lookup: CDR1 LGHDT, CDR2 YNNKEL (reference sequence). CDR3 length: 12 amino acids. The CDR3 coding sequence is TGTGCCAGCAGCCACTCCCTCTCTGGCTACACCTTC. Protein: CASSHSLSGYTF.

This chain connects TRBV5-8 to TRBJ1-6; the D is unclear. The germline V and J ends were trimmed by 3 bases and 8 bases, with 9 bases remaining between them. The germline gives CDR1 SGHTS, CDR2 YDEGEE. CDR3 length: 13 residues. Here the CDR3 reads CASSSRDYSPLHF. The CDR3 nucleotides are TGTGCCAGCAGCTCCCGGGATTATTCACCCCTCCACTTT.

V is TRBV6-1 and J is TRBJ1-2; a possible D gene is TRBD1 (6 bases). Looked up from germline, CDR1 is MNHNS and CDR2 is SASEGT. V lost 0 bases, J lost 4 bases, and 15 bases lay in between. This CDR3 spans 16 amino acids. This chain's CDR3 is CASSEAPQGSIYGYTF. In DNA form, the CDR3 reads TGTGCCAGCAGTGAAGCCCCCCAGGGGTCAATCTATGGCTACACCTTC.

The chain links TRBV19 to TRBJ2-4, with TRBD1 identical over 9 bases. CDR3 length equals 13 residues. Germline trimming cut 5 bases from V and 6 bases from J; bases unmatched to any gene: 2. Germline loops: CDR1 LNHDA, CDR2 SQIVND (reference sequence). The CDR3: CASSLQGANIQYF. The DNA for the CDR3 is TGTGCCAGTAGTCTACAGGGGGCAAACATTCAGTACTTC.

The rearrangement joins TRBV2 to TRBJ1-6; possible D gene TRBD1, 6 bases. V was shortened by 8 bases and J by 9 bases, with 23 bases between the two germline ends. The CDR3 length is 16 residues. Germline V gene lookup returns CDR1 SNHLY and CDR2 FYNNEI. The CDR3 is CASGKGLQGVISPLHF. As DNA, the CDR3 is TGTGCCAGCGGCAAGGGCTTACAGGGAGTAATTTCACCCCTCCACTTT.

J is TRBJ2-1 and V is TRBV30; a possible D gene is TRBD1 (6 bases). From germline, CDR1 is GTSNPN and CDR2 SVGIG (reference sequence). There are 16 residues in the CDR3. The V gene lost 5 bases and the J gene lost 6 bases, with 23 bases spanning the gap. The CDR3 region has the DNA TGTGCCTGGGGAGTCTTTAGTGTGCAGGGGTTCAATGAGCAGTTCTTC. It is translated as CAWGVFSVQGFNEQFF.

The gene calls are TRBV4-1 and TRBJ2-7; weak D call: TRBD1 (5 bases). Germline V gives CDR1 MGHRA, CDR2 YSYEKL. V dropped 0 bases and J dropped 4 bases, with 13 bases sitting between them. The CDR3 sequence is 15 residues long. In DNA, the CDR3 is TGCGCCAGCAGCCAAGATCGATCTACAGGTTACGAGCAGTACTTC. Translation gives CASSQDRSTGYEQYF.

This clone was found once. The rearrangement uses TRBV5-1 and TRBJ1-1; 7 bases align to TRBD1. V was pared by 1 base and J by 4 bases, with 10 bases of the junction left unmatched. Germline V gene lookup returns CDR1 SGHRS and CDR2 YFSETQ. The CDR3 is 16 residues long. This CDR3 is CASSLTGRQGSTEAFF. CDR3 DNA: TGCGCCAGCAGCTTGACGGGACGACAGGGAAGCACTGAAGCTTTCTTT.

This chain joins TRBV11-2 and TRBJ1-1; D uncertain. Germline assignment: CDR1 SGHAT and CDR2 FQNNGV. The CDR3 is 13 residues long. V dropped 8 bases and J dropped 5 bases, with 15 bases sitting between them. The CDR3 protein is CASQKAHSTEAFF. For the CDR3, the DNA is TGTGCCAGCCAGAAGGCCCACAGTACTGAAGCTTTCTTT.

V and J are TRBV7-2 and TRBJ1-2; D gene unclear. The CDR3 totals 14 residues. Germline V gives CDR1 SGHTA, CDR2 FQGNSA. V lost 2 bases to trimming and J lost 12 bases, with 19 bases between them. The CDR3 DNA reads as TGTGCCAGCAGCTTAAGGCGGGATTTATACGCGGACACCTTC. Translating gives CASSLRRDLYADTF.

The chain is built from TRBV4-1 and TRBJ2-7; D is unclear. This CDR3 is built from 14 residues. CDR1 MGHRA and CDR2 YSYEKL come from the germline V gene. Deletions cut 1 base from V and 0 bases from J, with 7 bases between. CDR3 nucleotides: TGCGCCAGCAGCCAAGTTACGAGCTCCTACGAGCAGTACTTC. This translates into CASSQVTSSYEQYF.

V and J are TRBV10-1 and TRBJ2-1; a weak D match, TRBD2 (7 bases). CDR1 and CDR2 from the germline V gene are WNHNN and SYGVQD (reference sequence). The CDR3 runs to 15 residues. The V gene lost 3 bases and the J gene lost 4 bases, with 13 bases spanning the gap. CDR3 sequence: CASSEKGGGYNEQFF. The CDR3 nucleotides read TGCGCCAGCAGTGAAAAGGGGGGGGGTTACAATGAGCAGTTCTTC.

This clone showed up just once. The rearrangement links TRBV28 to TRBJ2-5; 7 nucleotides align to TRBD1. This CDR3 contains 14 residues. Germline CDR1 is MDHEN and CDR2 is SYDVKM. Trimming at V came to 6 bases and at J to 2 bases, leaving 6 bases not matched to a gene. CDR3 nucleotides: TGTGCCAGCAGAAGAGGGACAGAGCAAGAGACCCAGTACTTC. Its protein product is CASRRGTEQETQYF.

The CDR3 region has the DNA TGTGCCAGCTCACCACCGGGACAGGGGGCGAACACTGAAGCTTTCTTT. Translating it yields CASSPPGQGANTEAFF. The rearrangement uses TRBV18 and TRBJ1-1, with 12 bases fitting TRBD1. Per the germline V gene, CDR1 is KGHSH and CDR2 is LQKENI. This CDR3 has 16 residues. V gave up 0 bases and J gave up 1 base; unmatched junction bases: 0. The variable domain in full, with the rest retrieved from reference TRBV18 and TRBJ1-1, is NAGVMQNPRHLVRRRGQEARLRCSPMKGHSHVYWYRQLPEEGLKFMVYLQKENIIDESGMPKERFSAEFPKEGPSILRIQQVVRGDSAAYFCASSPPGQGANTEAFFGQGTRLTVV.

The CDR3 nucleotides are TGTGCCAGCAGGACGGACAGGGATCACTATGGCTACACCTTC. Amino acids: CASRTDRDHYGYTF. This sequence joins TRBV7-9 and TRBJ1-2; 8 nucleotides line up with TRBD1. CDR1 and CDR2 from the germline V gene are SEHNR and FQNEAQ (reference sequence). The V segment lost 6 bases and the J segment 3 bases; nucleotides outside the gene matches: 6. This CDR3 comprises 14 residues.

The CDR3 region has the DNA TGTGCCAGCAGCCACTGGACAGGAGCCTACGAGCAGTACTTC. Protein sequence: CASSHWTGAYEQYF. The V and J genes are TRBV7-9 and TRBJ2-7; TRBD1 agrees at 7 bases. After removal of 5 bases from V and 2 bases from J, the junction contained 6 bases not matched to a gene. This CDR3 is built from 14 residues. Germline V lookup: CDR1 SEHNR, CDR2 FQNEAQ (reference sequence).

The rearrangement joins TRBV3-1 (or the pseudogene TRBV3-2) to TRBJ1-1, with a tentative D call TRBD1 (6 bases). The CDR3 spans 14 residues. V was trimmed by 1 base and J by 5 bases, leaving 11 bases between them. CDR1 is LGHDT, CDR2 YNNKEL, per germline (reference sequence). Written as DNA, the CDR3 is TGTGCCAGCAGCCAAGGGCAGGGGCGGACTGAAGCTTTCTTT. As protein: CASSQGQGRTEAFF.

The V and J genes are TRBV30 and TRBJ2-2, with 8 bases fitting TRBD2. The CDR3 contains 13 residues. With 3 bases clipped from V and 9 bases from J, the junction kept 6 bases outside the gene matches. From germline, CDR1 is GTSNPN and CDR2 SVGIG (reference sequence). The CDR3 region has the DNA TGTGCCTGGAGCGGGGGGGCGACCCGGGAGCTGTTTTTT. Residues: CAWSGGATRELFF.

Turning to this clone: The sample carries other DNA sequences with the same CDR3. The genes are TRBV7-3 and TRBJ2-5, with TRBD1 as a possible D gene (6 bases). Per the germline V gene, CDR1 is SGHTA and CDR2 is FQGTGA. The length of the CDR3 is 13 residues. Deletions cut 5 bases from V and 2 bases from J, with 9 bases between. Here the CDR3 reads CASSRGQQETQYF. DNA of the CDR3: TGTGCCAGCAGCCGAGGACAGCAAGAGACCCAGTACTTC.